A single sample gave rise to the 9 T cell receptor beta chains below, sequenced in a study of cytomegalovirus exposure and HLA in healthy donors. PCR employed 60 Vbeta and 13 Jbeta primers. The repertoire was sequenced with immunoSEQ multiplex PCR; TCRdb's copy has only in-frame clones and lacks some. The table has around 180,000 clones, approximately 81% seen once. Sequenced sample: PBMCs. These receptors were obtained from a boy aged 5-17 years in good health and CMV-seronegative.

V is TRBV7-3 and J is TRBJ2-2; D is possibly TRBD1 (6 bases). Per the germline V gene, CDR1 is SGHTA and CDR2 is FQGTGA. CDR3 length: 13 amino acids. The V gene lost 8 bases and the J gene lost 4 bases, with 11 bases spanning the gap. The CDR3 loop is CASGRGGTGELFF. CDR3 DNA: TGTGCCAGCGGGCGAGGGGGCACCGGGGAGCTGTTTTTT.

The chain carries TRBV9 and TRBJ1-1; D perhaps matches TRBD1 (5 bases). Trimming cost V 0 bases and J 5 bases, with 8 bases left between them. CDR3 size: 13 residues. Germline CDR1 reads SGDLS; CDR2 reads YYNGEE. CDR3 sequence: CASSVEGWTEAFF. The DNA of the CDR3 is TGTGCCAGCAGCGTAGAGGGGTGGACTGAAGCTTTCTTT.

V usage is TRBV11-2 and J usage is TRBJ2-1, with TRBD2 as a possible D gene (7 bases). The CDR3 extends over 15 amino acids. The V and J ends lost 1 base and 3 bases respectively, with 10 bases between them. The V gene's germline CDR1 is SGHAT and CDR2 FQNNGV. The CDR3, as DNA: TGTGCCAGCAGCTTAGGGCGGGGGCTCTACAATGAGCAGTTCTTC. The encoded protein is CASSLGRGLYNEQFF.

V and J are TRBV7-9 and TRBJ2-2, with unresolved D. The V gene lost 3 bases and the J gene lost 4 bases, with 9 bases spanning the gap. This CDR3 contains 14 residues. From germline, CDR1 is SEHNR and CDR2 FQNEAQ (reference sequence). In nucleotides, the CDR3 is TGTGCCAGCAGCTTTGGCAAATCCACCGGGGAGCTGTTTTTT. Amino acids: CASSFGKSTGELFF.

V and J are TRBV28 and TRBJ2-5; D not certain. The V gene's germline CDR1 is MDHEN and CDR2 SYDVKM. V was cut by 5 bases and J by 4 bases, with 11 bases left in between. The CDR3 runs 13 residues. CDR3 sequence: CASSRQPRETQYF. DNA for the CDR3: TGTGCCAGCAGTAGGCAACCTAGAGAGACCCAGTACTTC.

This chain links TRBV28 with TRBJ2-4; D might be TRBD1 (6 bases). V dropped 7 bases and J dropped 1 base, with 17 bases sitting between them. The CDR3 extends over 16 amino acids. CDR1 and CDR2 (germline): MDHEN, SYDVKM. CDR3 nucleotide sequence: TGTGCCAGCAATAGTGGGGAAACAGGGGCCAAAAACATTCAGTACTTC. Translated: CASNSGETGAKNIQYF.

The CDR3 region is CASSRGSTYEQYF. As DNA, the CDR3 is TGTGCCAGCAGCCGGGGGTCAACCTACGAGCAGTACTTC. This chain connects TRBV9 to TRBJ2-7; tentative D call: TRBD2 (6 bases). This CDR3 comprises 13 residues. Germline V gives CDR1 SGDLS, CDR2 YYNGEE. The V and J ends lost 4 bases and 2 bases respectively, with 10 bases between them.

The chain is built from TRBV11-2 and TRBJ2-7; no clear D gene. V was pared by 1 base and J by 0 bases, with 16 bases between. The CDR3 has 17 residues. Germline assignment: CDR1 SGHAT and CDR2 FQNNGV. CDR3: CASSLAPSRFSSYEQYF. CDR3 in DNA: TGTGCCAGCAGCTTAGCCCCATCTAGATTCAGCTCCTACGAGCAGTACTTC.

As regards this clone: At one end the junction does not follow the germline gene, possibly because of a read error. This sequence joins TRBV10-3 and TRBJ1-2; 10 bases map to TRBD1. The germline V gene has CDR1 ENHRY and CDR2 SYGVKD. The CDR3 covers 15 residues. The CDR3 coding sequence is TGTGCCCTCAGCCGGGACAGGGGAACGGACTATGGCTACACCTTC. Translating gives CALSRDRGTDYGYTF.